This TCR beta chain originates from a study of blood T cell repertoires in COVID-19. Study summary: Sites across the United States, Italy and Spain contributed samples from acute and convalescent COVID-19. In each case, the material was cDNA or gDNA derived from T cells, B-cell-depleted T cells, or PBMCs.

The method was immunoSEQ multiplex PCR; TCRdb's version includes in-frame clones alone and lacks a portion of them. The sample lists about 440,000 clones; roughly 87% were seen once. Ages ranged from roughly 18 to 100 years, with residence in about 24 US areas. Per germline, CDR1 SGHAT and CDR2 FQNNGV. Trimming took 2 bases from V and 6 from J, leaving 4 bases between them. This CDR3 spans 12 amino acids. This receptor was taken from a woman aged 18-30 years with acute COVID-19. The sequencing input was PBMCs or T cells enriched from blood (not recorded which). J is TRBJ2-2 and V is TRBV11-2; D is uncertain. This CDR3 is CASSLISGELFF. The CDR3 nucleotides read TGTGCCAGCAGCTTAATATCCGGGGAGCTGTTTTTT.